A selection of T cell receptor beta chains follows, all from one sample in a study of blood T cell repertoires in COVID-19. Measured with immunoSEQ multiplex PCR; TCRdb has only the in-frame clones, and not every one. Among 270,000 or so clones listed, around 90% were seen once. Sequenced input: peripheral blood. The receptors originated from a woman between 55 and 75 years old with COVID-19, enrolled during active disease. The CDR3 runs from the conserved cysteine through the conserved F or W. Fields, in order: V gene, J gene, D gene, clone size, CDR3 protein, CDR3 DNA. The D gene is left open where the match is weak. Clone size is given for some rows only: seen once, a few or many times, or a class if the clone is expanded.

V: TRBV14
J: TRBJ2-1
D: TRBD2
size: once
CDR3: CASSQVGGKNEQFF
DNA: TGTGCCAGCAGCCAGGTGGGGGGGAAGAATGAGCAGTTCTTC

V: TRBV7-4
J: TRBJ1-5
D: TRBD1
size: -
CDR3: CASSSRQGHQPQHF
DNA: TGTGCCAGCAGCTCAAGACAGGGACATCAGCCCCAGCATTTT

V: TRBV4-3
J: TRBJ1-2
D: TRBD1
size: -
CDR3: CASSQDQGARYGYTF
DNA: TGCGCCAGCAGCCAAGATCAGGGGGCTAGGTATGGCTACACCTTC

V: TRBV14
J: TRBJ2-1
D: -
size: once
CDR3: CASSQAGKKGNEQFF
DNA: TGTGCCAGCAGCCAAGCAGGGAAGAAGGGCAATGAGCAGTTCTTC

V: TRBV19
J: TRBJ2-6
D: TRBD2
size: -
CDR3: CASSPGLAGDGRSGANVLTF
DNA: TGTGCCAGTAGTCCCGGACTAGCGGGGGACGGCCGCTCTGGGGCCAACGTCCTGACTTTC

V: TRBV11-3
J: TRBJ2-1
D: TRBD1
size: -
CDR3: CASSPHRGSHNEQFF
DNA: TGTGCCAGCAGCCCTCACAGGGGGAGCCACAATGAGCAGTTCTTC

V: TRBV5-1
J: TRBJ2-2
D: TRBD2
size: -
CDR3: CASSLSGGRRAGELFF
DNA: TGCGCCAGCAGCTTGAGCGGGGGGCGCAGAGCCGGGGAGCTGTTTTTT

V: TRBV7-2
J: TRBJ1-2
D: -
size: -
CDR3: CANSGYGYTF
DNA: TGTGCCAACTCCGGCTATGGCTACACCTTC

V: TRBV7-3
J: TRBJ2-5
D: -
size: -
CDR3: CASSSDSKETQYF
DNA: TGTGCCAGCAGCTCTGACTCGAAAGAGACCCAGTACTTC

V: TRBV13
J: TRBJ2-3
D: -
size: -
CDR3: CASSFADLGGASTDTQYF
DNA: TGTGCCAGCAGCTTCGCTGACCTTGGGGGGGCAAGCACAGATACGCAGTATTTT

V: TRBV27
J: TRBJ2-5
D: TRBD1
size: -
CDR3: CASRNLGTAETQYF
DNA: TGTGCCAGCAGGAACCTTGGGACAGCGGAGACCCAGTACTTC

V: TRBV20-1
J: TRBJ2-7
D: TRBD1
size: -
CDR3: CSASKIGLTGGGSYEQYF
DNA: TGCAGTGCTAGTAAGATCGGGCTTACAGGGGGCGGCTCCTACGAGCAGTACTTC

V: TRBV19
J: TRBJ1-2
D: -
size: once
CDR3: CASKISDANYGYTF
DNA: TGTGCCAGTAAGATTTCAGATGCTAACTATGGCTACACCTTC

V: TRBV2
J: TRBJ2-1
D: TRBD2
size: -
CDR3: CASMRGAISSYNEQFF
DNA: TGTGCCAGCATGCGGGGGGCAATAAGCTCCTACAATGAGCAGTTCTTC

V: TRBV19
J: TRBJ1-1
D: -
size: -
CDR3: CASSGGQSKNTEAFF
DNA: TGTGCCAGTAGTGGAGGACAGAGCAAGAACACTGAAGCTTTCTTT

V: TRBV3-1/TRBV3-2
J: TRBJ2-1
D: -
size: -
CDR3: CASSPRAYNNEQFF
DNA: TGTGCCAGCAGCCCGCGGGCCTACAACAATGAGCAGTTCTTC

V: TRBV12-3/TRBV12-4
J: TRBJ2-7
D: TRBD1
size: -
CDR3: CASRQGTYEQYF
DNA: TGTGCCAGTCGACAGGGGACCTACGAGCAGTACTTC

V: TRBV6-2/TRBV6-3
J: TRBJ2-7
D: -
size: -
CDR3: CASSYPALTGQYSAEQYF
DNA: TGTGCCAGCAGTTACCCGGCCCTTACCGGACAGTACTCTGCCGAGCAGTACTTC

V: TRBV7-2
J: TRBJ2-5
D: TRBD2
size: -
CDR3: CASTSQPVASGGGPQYF
DNA: TGTGCCAGCACCTCCCAACCCGTGGCTAGCGGGGGGGGGCCCCAGTACTTC

V: TRBV18
J: TRBJ1-2
D: -
size: few
CDR3: CASSPPGRTLPYEGYTF
DNA: TGTGCCAGCTCACCACCGGGGCGTACCCTCCCCTATGAGGGCTACACCTTC

V: TRBV3-1/TRBV3-2
J: TRBJ2-1
D: TRBD2
size: -
CDR3: CASSQTSTNEQFF
DNA: TGTGCCAGCAGCCAGACTAGCACGAATGAGCAGTTCTTC

V: TRBV7-9
J: TRBJ1-1
D: TRBD1
size: once
CDR3: CASSRTMGQGISTEAFF
DNA: TGTGCCAGCAGCCGTACCATGGGACAGGGAATATCCACTGAAGCTTTCTTT

V: TRBV5-1
J: TRBJ1-4
D: -
size: -
CDR3: CASSLDSLNEKLFF
DNA: TGCGCCAGCAGCTTGGACAGCTTAAATGAAAAACTGTTTTTT

V: TRBV4-2
J: TRBJ1-5
D: TRBD1
size: -
CDR3: CASSPWTGLNQPQHF
DNA: TGTGCCAGCAGCCCGTGGACAGGGTTAAATCAGCCCCAGCATTTT

V: TRBV6-2/TRBV6-3
J: TRBJ2-7
D: -
size: -
CDR3: CASSYSKTDSEQYF
DNA: TGTGCCAGCAGTTACTCGAAGACCGACTCCGAGCAGTACTTC

V: TRBV10-3
J: TRBJ1-6
D: TRBD1
size: -
CDR3: CAISERDSGNSPLHF
DNA: TGTGCCATCAGTGAACGGGACAGTGGTAATTCACCCCTCCACTTT

V: TRBV15
J: TRBJ2-7
D: TRBD1
size: -
CDR3: CATSRDRATYEQYF
DNA: TGTGCCACCAGCAGGGACAGGGCCACCTACGAGCAGTACTTC

V: TRBV7-6
J: TRBJ2-3
D: TRBD2
size: -
CDR3: CASSLGRRGASTDTQYF
DNA: TGTGCCAGCAGCCTAGGGCGGCGGGGGGCCAGCACAGATACGCAGTATTTT

V: TRBV2
J: TRBJ1-3
D: TRBD1
size: -
CDR3: CASSGQGAAGNTIYF
DNA: TGTGCCAGCAGTGGACAGGGGGCGGCTGGAAACACCATATATTTT

V: TRBV4-1
J: TRBJ2-1
D: TRBD2
size: -
CDR3: CASSQGKRGGGQGNEQFF
DNA: TGCGCCAGCAGCCAAGGGAAGCGGGGGGGCGGACAGGGCAATGAGCAGTTCTTC

V: TRBV7-9
J: TRBJ1-4
D: -
size: -
CDR3: CASSHEGRGKLFF
DNA: TGTGCCAGCAGCCACGAGGGGAGGGGTAAACTGTTTTTT

V: TRBV10-3
J: TRBJ2-1
D: -
size: -
CDR3: CAISESAQSFYNEQFF
DNA: TGTGCCATCAGTGAGTCAGCACAGAGTTTCTACAATGAGCAGTTCTTC

V: TRBV7-3
J: TRBJ1-1
D: -
size: -
CDR3: CASSLVAGRGMNTEAFF
DNA: TGTGCCAGCAGCTTAGTGGCGGGAAGAGGAATGAACACTGAAGCTTTCTTT

V: TRBV5-8
J: TRBJ2-1
D: -
size: -
CDR3: CASSLLSSYNEQFF
DNA: TGTGCCAGCAGCTTGTTATCCTCCTACAATGAGCAGTTCTTC

V: TRBV4-3
J: TRBJ2-3
D: -
size: -
CDR3: CASSQIQGTDTQYF
DNA: TGCGCCAGCAGCCAGATACAAGGCACAGATACGCAGTATTTT

V: TRBV18
J: TRBJ1-1
D: -
size: once
CDR3: CASSPLTLMNTEAFF
DNA: TGTGCCAGCTCACCACTAACACTAATGAACACTGAAGCTTTCTTT

V: TRBV4-3
J: TRBJ1-2
D: -
size: -
CDR3: CASSLHSRIYGYTF
DNA: TGCGCCAGCAGTCTACACAGTCGCATATATGGCTACACCTTC

V: TRBV18
J: TRBJ2-2
D: TRBD1
size: -
CDR3: CASSPQGATTGELFF
DNA: TGTGCCAGCTCACCACAGGGGGCTACCACCGGGGAGCTGTTTTTT

V: TRBV19
J: TRBJ1-2
D: -
size: -
CDR3: CASSVTGLVGYTF
DNA: TGTGCCAGTAGTGTAACAGGCCTGGTCGGCTACACCTTC

V: TRBV6-2/TRBV6-3
J: TRBJ2-7
D: -
size: -
CDR3: CASSYSRTESPYEQYF
DNA: TGTGCCAGCAGTTACTCCAGGACAGAATCGCCTTACGAGCAGTACTTC

V: TRBV6-5
J: TRBJ1-5
D: TRBD1
size: -
CDR3: CASVRDRGNQPQHF
DNA: TGTGCCAGCGTCCGGGACAGGGGCAATCAGCCCCAGCATTTT

V: TRBV7-9
J: TRBJ1-2
D: -
size: -
CDR3: CASWGERRESFGYTF
DNA: TGTGCCAGCTGGGGGGAGCGGAGGGAGAGTTTTGGCTACACCTTC

V: TRBV5-6
J: TRBJ2-7
D: -
size: -
CDR3: CASTRGYEQYF
DNA: TGTGCCAGCACTCGGGGGTACGAGCAGTACTTC

V: TRBV7-9
J: TRBJ2-7
D: -
size: -
CDR3: CASSFSGRADYEQYF
DNA: TGTGCCAGCAGCTTTTCTGGCAGGGCGGACTACGAGCAGTACTTC

V: TRBV5-1
J: TRBJ2-2
D: -
size: -
CDR3: CASSPGQPNTGELFF
DNA: TGCGCCAGCAGCCCCGGACAGCCGAACACCGGGGAGCTGTTTTTT

V: TRBV5-1
J: TRBJ1-2
D: TRBD1
size: once
CDR3: CASSPGTGTGGYTF
DNA: TGCGCCAGCAGCCCCGGGACAGGGACGGGAGGCTACACCTTC

V: TRBV7-2
J: TRBJ1-6
D: -
size: -
CDR3: CASSASRGNNSPLHF
DNA: TGTGCCAGCAGCGCCTCACGGGGGAATAATTCACCCCTCCACTTT

V: TRBV3-1/TRBV3-2
J: TRBJ1-1
D: TRBD1
size: -
CDR3: CASSLPGGLGTEAFF
DNA: TGTGCCAGCAGCCTCCCAGGGGGCCTCGGGACTGAAGCTTTCTTT

V: TRBV7-9
J: TRBJ2-7
D: -
size: -
CDR3: CASSTTGFHEQYF
DNA: TGTGCCAGCAGCACAACAGGGTTCCACGAGCAGTACTTC

V: TRBV9
J: TRBJ1-6
D: -
size: -
CDR3: CASSARDSPLHF
DNA: TGTGCCAGCAGCGCTCGGGATTCACCCCTCCACTTT

V: TRBV19
J: TRBJ1-2
D: -
size: -
CDR3: CASSPNNYGYTF
DNA: TGTGCCAGTAGCCCCAATAACTATGGCTACACCTTC

V: TRBV5-4
J: TRBJ1-4
D: -
size: -
CDR3: CASSLEGGGEKLFF
DNA: TGTGCCAGCAGCTTGGAGGGCGGGGGGGAAAAACTGTTTTTT

V: TRBV30
J: TRBJ1-6
D: TRBD1
size: -
CDR3: CAWSGWDRGYNSPLHF
DNA: TGTGCCTGGAGTGGCTGGGACAGGGGTTATAATTCACCCCTCCACTTT

V: TRBV25-1
J: TRBJ1-6
D: TRBD1
size: -
CDR3: CASSSGTENSPLHF
DNA: TGTGCCAGCAGTTCCGGGACAGAGAATTCACCCCTCCACTTT

V: TRBV5-1
J: TRBJ2-7
D: -
size: -
CDR3: CASSHLGVTDDEQYF
DNA: TGCGCCAGCAGCCACCTCGGAGTTACTGACGACGAGCAGTACTTC

V: TRBV30
J: TRBJ1-4
D: TRBD1
size: -
CDR3: CAWNRGSLTNEKLFF
DNA: TGTGCCTGGAACAGGGGGTCCCTCACTAATGAAAAACTGTTTTTT

V: TRBV10-3
J: TRBJ1-1
D: -
size: -
CDR3: CAISALRALNTEAFF
DNA: TGTGCCATCAGTGCCCTCAGAGCGTTGAACACTGAAGCTTTCTTT